The TCR beta chain under discussion was sequenced for a study of shared clonotypes between healthy human individuals. This CDR3 has 16 residues. CDR1 and CDR2 (germline): SGHAT, FQDESV (reference sequence). Trimming left V 0 bases short and J 6 bases short, with 15 bases between. The naive CD8 population came from CD45RO-negative cells selected for CCR7, without terminally differentiated effector memory CD45RA+ cells. Measured with immunoSEQ multiplex PCR; TCRdb has only the in-frame clones, and not every one. The table has 2 million to 2.5 million clones, just under 95% seen once. The rearrangement links TRBV11-1 to TRBJ1-5; D remains unclear. The clonotype was recovered from a man younger than 35 in good health. The source material was naive CD8+ T cells sorted from blood. Written as DNA, the CDR3 is TGTGCCAGCAGCTTAGCCTTCCCGGGAGGGCCTCAGCCCCAGCATTTT. Translation: CASSLAFPGGPQPQHF.